Below, 32 T cell receptor beta chains from the same sample are listed, as sequenced in a study of spatial heterogeneity in lung cancer. TCRdb redid the calling of the 5' RACE reads with MiXCR, one entry per CDR3 protein. The sample has 5,600 or so distinct CDR3 sequences, 4.8% seen once. For these receptors, no antigen is known. Whole-study findings and limits: For expanded intratumoral alpha and beta TCRs, counts tracked tumor mutation counts.

The time point is: sample taken at primary tumor resection. Material: lung tumor tissue, obtained at surgery. The receptors here all came from a male donor with early-stage non-small cell lung cancer.

This clonotype counts as medium-sized. This beta chain turned up in a library designed for alpha chains; as an off-target read, its abundance says little. The V call is TRBV4-2, the J call TRBJ2-1, with D unclear. CDR1 and CDR2 from the germline V gene are LGHNA and YNFKEQ. The V and J ends lost 0 bases and 3 bases respectively, with 12 bases between them. This CDR3 is 16 amino acids long. The CDR3 DNA follows: TGTGCCAGCAGCCAAGATGTCTCGGAGATCTACAATGAGCAGTTCTTC. It codes for CASSQDVSEIYNEQFF.

This clonotype came up many times. This beta chain is off target for a library built for alpha chains, so its abundance means little. The chain joins TRBV3-1 to TRBJ2-3; no clear D. This CDR3 is built from 15 residues. V was shortened by 0 bases and J by 8 bases, with 15 bases between the two germline ends. CDR1 LGHDT and CDR2 YNNKEL come from the germline V gene (reference sequence). The CDR3 loop reads CASSQDLGEEVTQYF. As DNA, the CDR3 is TGTGCCAGCAGCCAAGATCTTGGCGAAGAAGTTACGCAGTATTTT.

This clonotype was counted at least ten times. This beta chain appears as a stray read in a library generated for alpha chains; its size is not informative. The chain has TRBV20-1 and TRBJ1-6; 8 bases fit TRBD1. CDR1 DFQATT and CDR2 SNEGSKA come from the germline V gene (reference sequence). After removal of 0 bases from V and 4 bases from J, the junction contained 11 bases not matched to a gene. The CDR3 loop spans 18 amino acids. The CDR3 DNA follows: TGCAGTGCTAGAGAACCGCAGGGGGCCAATATTTATAATTCACCCCTCCACTTT. Translating gives CSAREPQGANIYNSPLHF.

This clonotype was seen at least ten times. This beta chain lies outside the target of a library built for alpha chains; its clone size means little. The gene calls are TRBV7-2 and TRBJ2-7; no reliable D call. This CDR3 contains 14 residues. Trimming shortened V by 0 bases and J by 1 base, and 7 bases separated the two germline ends. Germline CDR1 SGHTA, CDR2 FQGNSA. CDR3 sequence: CASSLAGVSYEQYF. In nucleotides, the CDR3 is TGTGCCAGCAGCTTAGCGGGTGTATCCTACGAGCAGTACTTC.

This clonotype is labeled as medium-sized. This beta chain represents an off-target read in a library built for alpha chains; its size is of limited meaning. The chain links TRBV29-1 to TRBJ2-7; D uncertain. The CDR3 has 12 amino acids. The V and J ends lost 0 bases and 0 bases respectively, with 3 bases between them. Germline values: CDR1 SQVTM, CDR2 ANQGSEA. The CDR3 nucleotides are TGCAGCGTTGAAGAGGACTCCTACGAGCAGTACTTC. It yields the protein CSVEEDSYEQYF.

This clonotype was detected only a few times. Found in a library prepared for alpha chains, this beta chain is an off-target read, and its abundance has little meaning. V usage is TRBV6-2 or TRBV6-3 and J usage is TRBJ1-5; D ambiguous. Germline CDR1 reads MNHEY; CDR2 reads SVGEGT. This CDR3 comprises 12 residues. The germline V and J ends were trimmed by 5 bases and 5 bases, with 7 bases remaining between them. The CDR3 DNA reads TGTGCCAGCAGTCCAGGCGATCAGCCCCAGCATTTT. The encoded protein is CASSPGDQPQHF.

Many counts were recorded for this clonotype. Being off target in a library aimed at alpha chains, this beta chain has a size of little meaning. The CDR3 reads CASSLERDSDYGYTF. CDR3 nucleotides: TGTGCCAGCAGTTTAGAGAGGGATTCTGACTATGGCTACACCTTC. This chain links TRBV12-3 or TRBV12-4 with TRBJ1-2; D call uncertain. The CDR3 extends over 15 amino acids. Trimming cost V 1 base and J 3 bases, with 12 bases left between them.

Within the sample, this clonotype is medium-sized. The library was built for alpha chains, so this beta chain is an off-target read and its size means little. J is TRBJ1-5 and V is TRBV3-1; D gene ambiguous. Germline assignment: CDR1 LGHDT and CDR2 YNNKEL (reference sequence). This CDR3 spans 16 amino acids. The germline V and J ends were trimmed by 0 bases and 7 bases, with 16 bases remaining between them. Written as DNA, the CDR3 is TGTGCCAGCAGCCAAGACGTCGTAGGGAGAGGGCAGCCCCAGCATTTT. It encodes CASSQDVVGRGQPQHF.

This clonotype was counted ten times or more. This beta chain came through as a stray read in a library set up for alpha chains, and its size says little. CDR3 nucleotide sequence: TGTGCCAGCAGCTTTGGGCAAGGCGGGGATTATGGCTACACCTTC. Its translation: CASSFGQGGDYGYTF. The rearrangement links TRBV7-9 to TRBJ1-2; D call uncertain. CDR1 is SEHNR and CDR2 is FQNEAQ in the germline V gene (reference sequence). V gave up 3 bases and J gave up 5 bases, with 16 bases separating them. The CDR3 extends over 15 amino acids.

By sample fraction, this clonotype is large. This beta chain was picked up by a library intended for alpha chains and is off target, so its count carries little meaning. The chain joins TRBV7-9 to TRBJ2-1; D is possibly TRBD2 (6 bases). CDR3 length equals 13 residues. The ends were cut back, 8 bases at V and 5 bases at J, with 13 bases in the middle. CDR1 and CDR2 (germline): SEHNR, FQNEAQ (reference sequence). The CDR3 sequence: CASYRPSDNEQFF. CDR3 bases: TGTGCCAGCTACAGGCCTAGCGACAATGAGCAGTTCTTC. The full variable domain, rest sourced from reference TRBV7-9 and TRBJ2-1, is DTGVSQNPRHKITKRGQNVTFRCDPISEHNRLYWYRQTLGQGPEFLTYFQNEAQLEKSRLLSDRFSAERPKGSFSTLEIQRTEQGDSAMYLCASYRPSDNEQFFGPGTRLTVL.

This clonotype was detected a few times. This beta chain is off target for a library built for alpha chains, so its abundance means little. The gene calls are TRBV20-1 and TRBJ2-5; perhaps TRBD1 as D (5 bases). Trimming took 5 bases from V and 4 from J, leaving 8 bases between them. Germline CDR1 DFQATT, CDR2 SNEGSKA (reference sequence). CDR3 length: 11 residues. The DNA of the CDR3 is TGCAGTGCTCTAACAGGAGAGACCCAGTACTTC. Amino acids: CSALTGETQYF.

This clonotype has ten or more counts. Since it is a stray read in a library aimed at alpha chains, this beta chain has a size that is not meaningful. V and J are TRBV7-9 and TRBJ1-5; a weak D match, TRBD1 (5 bases). The CDR3 is 13 residues long. V dropped 2 bases and J dropped 7 bases, with 9 bases sitting between them. Germline V gene sequence: CDR1 SEHNR, CDR2 FQNEAQ (reference sequence). The CDR3: CASSLQGDQPQHF. DNA for the CDR3: TGTGCCAGCAGCTTACAAGGGGACCAGCCCCAGCATTTT.

This clonotype has a count of ten or more. The library was designed around alpha chains, so this beta chain is a stray read whose abundance carries little weight. V usage is TRBV7-9 and J usage is TRBJ2-7, with 7 bases aligning to TRBD1. J gave up 2 bases and V 8 bases, and 9 bases lay outside the gene matches. Per the germline V gene, CDR1 is SEHNR and CDR2 is FQNEAQ (reference sequence). The CDR3 is made up of 14 amino acids. The CDR3 bases are TGTGCCAGCTCGACCGGGACAGACCCCTACGAGCAGTACTTC. As protein: CASSTGTDPYEQYF.

This clonotype has ten or more counts. As an off-target read in a library built for alpha chains, this beta chain has a frequency of little significance. The CDR3 DNA reads TGTGCCAGCCACACTGGGGGCAGGGGGTCCTCCTACAATGAGCAGTTCTTC. Translation: CASHTGGRGSSYNEQFF. The rearrangement joins TRBV5-6 to TRBJ2-1; 7 bases match TRBD1. Trimming removed 7 bases from V and 0 bases from J; junction bases left unmatched: 13. The CDR3 has 17 residues. Germline CDR1 is SGHDT and CDR2 is YYEEEE.

This clonotype is termed medium-sized (0.01 to 0.1%). This beta chain slipped into a library made for alpha chains as a stray read, so its size is not meaningful. The chain combines TRBV29-1 with TRBJ2-5; 8 bases map to TRBD1. Germline loops: CDR1 SQVTM, CDR2 ANQGSEA. The J segment lost 3 bases and the V segment lost 3 bases, leaving 6 bases of the junction unmatched. CDR3 length: 14 amino acids. CDR3 DNA sequence: TGCAGCGTTGAGTCCTTGACAGGGGAAGAGACCCAGTACTTC. Its translation: CSVESLTGEETQYF.

This clonotype has only a few counts. The library was designed around alpha chains, so this beta chain is a stray read whose abundance carries little weight. The chain combines TRBV18 with TRBJ1-5; D is possibly TRBD1 (5 bases). The germline CDR1 and CDR2 sequences are KGHSH and LQKENI. The CDR3 consists of 16 residues. V dropped 3 bases and J dropped 2 bases, with 14 bases sitting between them. In DNA form, the CDR3 reads TGTGCCAGCTCACCGGAAAGGGGTGGTGGCAATCAGCCCCAGCATTTT. Residues: CASSPERGGGNQPQHF.

In this sample, this clonotype turned up many times. With the library built for alpha chains, this beta chain is off target and its frequency is not meaningful. The rearrangement links TRBV7-6 to TRBJ1-2; no definite D call. V was trimmed by 0 bases and J by 4 bases, leaving 18 bases between them. This CDR3 spans 17 amino acids. CDR1 is SGHVS and CDR2 is FNYEAQ in the germline V gene. CDR3 sequence (DNA): TGTGCCAGCAGCTTAGCTCCAGCGTTGTCGACGGGCTATGGCTACACCTTC. This codes for CASSLAPALSTGYGYTF.

This clonotype has ten or more counts. For a library built for alpha chains, this beta chain is a stray read; little rests on its size. The chain couples TRBV3-1 to TRBJ1-5; TRBD1 might be the D (5 bases). CDR3 length: 13 residues. Germline V CDR1 and CDR2: LGHDT, YNNKEL (reference sequence). Trimming took off 1 base at V and 6 bases at J, with 7 bases between the two ends. CDR3 region: CASSQGGSQPQHF. The CDR3 DNA follows: TGTGCCAGCAGCCAAGGGGGCAGTCAGCCCCAGCATTTT. Supplemented by reference TRBV3-1 and TRBJ1-5, the full variable domain reads DTAVSQTPKYLVTQMGNDKSIKCEQNLGHDTMYWYKQDSKKFLKIMFSYNNKELIINETVPNRFSPKSPDKAHLNLHINSLELGDSAVYFCASSQGGSQPQHFGDGTRLSIL.

Worth noting for this clonotype: This beta chain slipped into a library made for alpha chains as a stray read, so its size is not meaningful. The genes are TRBV4-1 and TRBJ1-1; no clear D gene. In germline, CDR1 is MGHRA, CDR2 YSYEKL. There are 13 residues in the CDR3. Trimming removed 4 bases at V and 1 base at J, with 7 bases between. The DNA for the CDR3 is TGCGCCAGCAGCCTACCGTCGAACACTGAAGCTTTCTTT. Encoded protein: CASSLPSNTEAFF.

This clonotype has a count of ten or more. This beta chain appears as a stray read in a library generated for alpha chains; its size is not informative. The chain couples TRBV14 to TRBJ2-1; 7 bases fit TRBD1. This CDR3 contains 13 residues. Germline-derived CDR1 and CDR2 are SGHDN and FVKESK. V lost 4 bases and J lost 5; bases outside the gene matches: 2. The CDR3 coding sequence is TGTGCCAGCAGCCCGGGGACAGACAATGAGCAGTTCTTC. As protein: CASSPGTDNEQFF.

The table lists this clonotype with many counts. A library made for alpha chains picked up this beta chain off target, so its size means little. The rearrangement links TRBV12-3 or TRBV12-4 to TRBJ2-2, with D possibly TRBD2 on 7 matching bases. This CDR3 has 15 amino acids. The V end lost 2 bases, the J end lost 6 bases, and 13 bases lay between the germline ends. The CDR3 nucleotides are TGTGCCAGCAGTTTACGGGGGGCGTTATCCGGGGAGCTGTTTTTT. It encodes CASSLRGALSGELFF.

As to this clonotype: A library made for alpha chains picked up this beta chain off target, so its size means little. The genes are TRBV20-1 and TRBJ2-1, with 14 positions matching TRBD2. The germline V gene has CDR1 DFQATT and CDR2 SNEGSKA (reference sequence). This CDR3 contains 17 residues. Trimming took 4 bases from V and 10 from J; bases not matched to a gene: 15. The CDR3 region is CSATDPRLAGGRGEQFF. The CDR3, as DNA: TGCAGTGCTACCGACCCTCGACTAGCGGGGGGGCGAGGGGAGCAGTTCTTC.

There are many counts of this clonotype. Within a library made for alpha chains, this beta chain is off target, and its count is uninformative. The gene calls are TRBV4-1 and TRBJ1-4, with D uncertain. CDR1 and CDR2 from the germline V gene are MGHRA and YSYEKL. The CDR3 sequence is 23 residues long. V gave up 0 bases and J gave up 4 bases, with 33 bases separating them. In DNA form, the CDR3 reads TGCGCCAGCAGCCAAGATAGGGTGGAGGGAACAGAGGGAGTCTTCGCCTTTAATGAAAAACTGTTTTTT. Amino acid sequence: CASSQDRVEGTEGVFAFNEKLFF.

Relative to its sample, this clonotype is medium-sized. This beta chain lies outside the target of a library built for alpha chains; its clone size means little. The chain recombines TRBV6-6 with TRBJ2-3; 8 positions agree with TRBD1. The V segment lost 7 bases and the J segment 2 bases; nucleotides outside the gene matches: 11. The CDR3 loop spans 16 amino acids. Germline CDR1 MNHNY, CDR2 SVGAGI (reference sequence). CDR3 nucleotides: TGTGCCAGCACCACGGACAGGGTAGCGTTCACAGATACGCAGTATTTT. Translating gives CASTTDRVAFTDTQYF.

Many counts were recorded for this clonotype. Being off target in a library aimed at alpha chains, this beta chain has a size of little meaning. The chain has TRBV7-2 and TRBJ2-1; D is unresolved. CDR3 length equals 12 residues. Germline V gene sequence: CDR1 SGHTA, CDR2 FQGNSA. Trimming removed 2 bases from V and 10 bases from J, with 9 bases in between. In DNA, the CDR3 is TGTGCCAGCAGCTTACATTTTCGGGAGCAGTTCTTC. This codes for CASSLHFREQFF.

The sample holds many counts of this clonotype. With the library built for alpha chains, this beta chain is off target and its frequency is not meaningful. The V call is TRBV20-1, the J call TRBJ1-1; D possibly corresponds to TRBD1 (6 bases). The CDR3 length is 13 residues. The germline CDR1 and CDR2 sequences are DFQATT and SNEGSKA (reference sequence). V was shortened by 4 bases and J by 1 base, with 10 bases between the two germline ends. CDR3 region: CSATSTGNTEAFF. CDR3 bases: TGCAGTGCTACCTCGACAGGGAACACTGAAGCTTTCTTT.

This clonotype has at least ten counts. The library was built for alpha chains, so this beta chain is an off-target read and its size means little. The chain carries TRBV27 and TRBJ1-1; TRBD1 aligns across 8 bases. Germline CDR1 is MNHEY and CDR2 is SMNVEV (reference sequence). The CDR3 is made up of 18 amino acids. Trimming removed 6 bases from V and 0 bases from J; junction bases left unmatched: 15. This chain's CDR3 is CASSMGAGQGIMNTEAFF. The CDR3 nucleotides are TGTGCCAGCAGCATGGGGGCAGGACAGGGAATTATGAACACTGAAGCTTTCTTT.

This clonotype was observed many times. With the library built for alpha chains, this beta chain is off target and its frequency is not meaningful. V and J are TRBV10-3 and TRBJ2-3; unclear D gene. V lost 0 bases and J lost 6, with 4 bases in between. The CDR3 contains 12 residues. Germline assignment: CDR1 ENHRY and CDR2 SYGVKD. The CDR3 nucleotides read TGTGCCATCAGTGAGTCGGAGGATACGCAGTATTTT. Encoded protein: CAISESEDTQYF.

This clonotype was observed at least ten times. The library was built for alpha chains, so this beta chain is an off-target read and its size means little. CDR3 in DNA: TGTGCCAGCAGCCCTACTCAGGGTAGGAACTCTGGGGCCAACGTCCTGACTTTC. Translating gives CASSPTQGRNSGANVLTF. This chain uses TRBV28 with TRBJ2-6; the D gene is possibly TRBD1 (5 bases). CDR1 MDHEN and CDR2 SYDVKM come from the germline V gene. Deletions cut 6 bases from V and 0 bases from J, with 18 bases between. The CDR3 consists of 18 residues.

This clonotype was found many times. This beta chain is off target for a library built for alpha chains, so its abundance means little. The genes are TRBV2 and TRBJ2-7; TRBD2 matches 7 bases. Trimming cost V 4 bases and J 0 bases; bases outside gene matches: 6. The CDR3 runs 15 residues. Per the germline V gene, CDR1 is SNHLY and CDR2 is FYNNEI. The CDR3 sequence is CASSAWTRGSYEQYF. The CDR3, as DNA: TGTGCCAGCAGTGCTTGGACTAGGGGCTCCTACGAGCAGTACTTC.

This clonotype has a count of ten or more. This beta chain slipped into a library made for alpha chains as a stray read, so its size is not meaningful. V usage is TRBV19 and J usage is TRBJ1-1, with 9 nucleotides matching TRBD1. The junction had 5 bases not matched to a gene; V was cut back by 5 bases and J by 4 bases. Per the germline V gene, CDR1 is LNHDA and CDR2 is SQIVND (reference sequence). The CDR3 has 14 amino acids. The CDR3 region is CASSRTGGGTEAFF. In DNA, the CDR3 is TGTGCCAGTAGTCGTACAGGGGGCGGCACTGAAGCTTTCTTT.

This clonotype was picked up many times. In a library made to pick up alpha chains, this beta chain is a stray read with a size that means little. The chain uses TRBV10-3 and TRBJ1-5, with TRBD1 matching over 7 bases. The CDR3 extends over 15 amino acids. V trimming: 0 bases; J trimming: 10 bases; junction bases outside the gene matches: 9. The V gene's germline CDR1 is ENHRY and CDR2 SYGVKD. CDR3 residues: CAISESAGGKLPQHF. The CDR3 DNA is TGTGCCATCAGTGAGTCGGCAGGGGGGAAATTACCCCAGCATTTT.